This TCR beta chain was recovered during a study of patients and donors after allogeneic stem cell transplantation. TCRdb reprocessed the RT-PCR reads via MiXCR and lists one record per CDR3 protein. The table shows some 160,000 distinct CDR3 sequences, with more than 20% occurring only once. This CDR3 is 15 amino acids long. Germline trimming cut 5 bases from V and 3 bases from J; bases unmatched to any gene: 10. The rearrangement links TRBV12-3 or TRBV12-4 to TRBJ2-7; 7 nucleotides agree with TRBD2. Sequencing was carried out using blood, either unsorted or a sorted T cell fraction (not recorded which). This receptor was taken from a human donor who was either an allogeneic HSCT recipient or a stem cell or donor lymphocyte infusion donor (not recorded which). It is not recorded whose cells these are; they may come from a transplant donor. CDR3 bases: TGTGCCAGCAGTAGTTCCCTAGCGGTTTTCTACGAGCAGTACTTC. It specifies CASSSSLAVFYEQYF.